The 20 T cell receptor beta chains below come from one sample, sequenced in a study of OX40 agonist ivuxolimab in advanced cancers. Assay used: immunoSEQ multiplex PCR; TCRdb lists only in-frame clones, some missing. The sample includes roughly 93,000 clones, 90% to 95% of them seen just once. The source material was CD4+ or CD8+ T cells sorted from blood, sampled in a trial of the OX40 agonist ivuxolimab. Every receptor here comes from an adult with an advanced solid tumor such as melanoma, head and neck, liver or kidney cancer.

The chain is built from TRBV5-6 and TRBJ2-3; D is unresolved. Germline-derived CDR1 and CDR2 are SGHDT and YYEEEE. The CDR3 spans 13 residues. V was pared by 4 bases and J by 1 base, with 7 bases between. The CDR3 DNA reads as TGTGCCAGCAGCCCCGTTGGCACAGATACGCAGTATTTT. It is translated as CASSPVGTDTQYF. Full variable domain (remainder filled in from reference TRBV5-6 and TRBJ2-3): DAGVTQSPTHLIKTRGQQVTLRCSPKSGHDTVSWYQQALGQGPQFIFQYYEEEERQRGNFPDRFSGHQFPNYSSELNVNALLLGDSALYLCASSPVGTDTQYFGPGTRLTVL.

The chain links TRBV4-2 to TRBJ1-6, with D possibly TRBD1 on 5 matching bases. This CDR3 is built from 16 residues. In germline, CDR1 is LGHNA, CDR2 YNFKEQ. The germline V and J ends were trimmed by 4 bases and 5 bases, with 15 bases remaining between them. CDR3 nucleotide sequence: TGTGCCAGCAGCCCGATCGGCAGGGATCATAATTCACCCCTCCACTTT. Translation: CASSPIGRDHNSPLHF.

The J gene is TRBJ1-2, the V gene TRBV19; possibly TRBD1 for D (6 bases). Germline V gene data show CDR1 as LNHDA and CDR2 as SQIVND (reference sequence). Trimming left V 5 bases short and J 5 bases short, with 12 bases between. The CDR3 runs to 13 residues. The CDR3 reads CASSSTGEYGYTF. In nucleotides, the CDR3 is TGTGCCAGTAGTTCGACAGGAGAGTATGGCTACACCTTC.

This chain links TRBV18 with TRBJ2-5; 7 bases are shared with TRBD2. The CDR3 has 14 residues. CDR1 is KGHSH, CDR2 LQKENI, per germline. With V trimmed by 3 bases and J by 3 bases, 4 bases remained unmatched. CDR3 protein: CASSPLGGEETQYF. In DNA form, the CDR3 reads TGTGCCAGCTCACCTCTGGGGGGGGAAGAGACCCAGTACTTC. The full variable domain, rest sourced from reference TRBV18 and TRBJ2-5, is NAGVMQNPRHLVRRRGQEARLRCSPMKGHSHVYWYRQLPEEGLKFMVYLQKENIIDESGMPKERFSAEFPKEGPSILRIQQVVRGDSAAYFCASSPLGGEETQYFGPGTRLLVL.

The gene calls are TRBV5-4 and TRBJ1-1, with TRBD1 as a possible D gene (5 bases). Germline V gene data show CDR1 as SGHNT and CDR2 as YYREEE (reference sequence). V lost 4 bases and J lost 3, with 22 bases in between. This CDR3 comprises 17 residues. The CDR3 sequence: CASSGPRVNLRDTEAFF. The CDR3 DNA sequence: TGTGCCAGCAGCGGGCCCAGGGTAAATTTAAGGGACACTGAAGCTTTCTTT.

The chain recombines TRBV7-3 with TRBJ1-2, with no clear D. Trimming took 5 bases from V and 0 from J, leaving 10 bases between them. The CDR3 has 14 amino acids. The germline gives CDR1 SGHTA, CDR2 FQGTGA. The CDR3, as DNA: TGTGCCAGCAGCCCATCCTCAGCTAACTATGGCTACACCTTC. Translating gives CASSPSSANYGYTF.

In its sample, this clone was seen a few times. Different DNA sequences within this sample yield the same CDR3. J is TRBJ1-2 and V is TRBV19; D may be TRBD1 (5 bases). CDR1 is LNHDA and CDR2 is SQIVND in the germline V gene (reference sequence). The CDR3 is made up of 13 amino acids. The V gene lost 6 bases and the J gene lost 4 bases, with 12 bases spanning the gap. This chain's CDR3 is CASRLGGSYGYTF. The CDR3, as DNA: TGTGCCAGTAGACTTGGGGGATCCTATGGCTACACCTTC.

The chain is built from TRBV5-6 and TRBJ1-1, with TRBD1 as a possible D gene (6 bases). Per germline, CDR1 SGHDT and CDR2 YYEEEE. This CDR3 is 15 amino acids long. Trimming left V 5 bases short and J 4 bases short, with 18 bases between. CDR3: CASSIQGRGGTEAFF. The CDR3 coding sequence is TGTGCCAGCAGTATCCAGGGGAGGGGAGGCACTGAAGCTTTCTTT.

This rearrangement joins TRBV10-3 to TRBJ1-5, with unresolved D. Germline V gives CDR1 ENHRY, CDR2 SYGVKD. This CDR3 is built from 12 residues. Trimming removed 0 bases at V and 7 bases at J, with 4 bases between. Here the CDR3 DNA reads TGTGCCATCAGTGAGTCTTTACAGCCCCAGCATTTT. This translates into CAISESLQPQHF.

This chain connects TRBV28 to TRBJ2-3; 8 bases agree with TRBD2. The CDR3 length is 15 residues. V was clipped by 3 bases and J by 3 bases; unmatched bases: 5. Germline V gene lookup returns CDR1 MDHEN and CDR2 SYDVKM. The CDR3 loop is CASSFGGGNTDTQYF. The DNA for the CDR3 is TGTGCCAGCAGTTTTGGCGGGGGGAATACAGATACGCAGTATTTT. Filled out from reference TRBV28 and TRBJ2-3, the complete variable domain reads DVKVTQSSRYLVKRTGEKVFLECVQDMDHENMFWYRQDPGLGLRLIYFSYDVKMKEKGDIPEGYSVSREKKERFSLILESASTNQTSMYLCASSFGGGNTDTQYFGPGTRLTVL.

This clone was observed once. The rearrangement joins TRBV19 to TRBJ2-3; D not certain. Germline CDR1 and CDR2: LNHDA and SQIVND (reference sequence). Trimming removed 2 bases from V and 2 bases from J, with 14 bases in between. The CDR3 covers 16 residues. In nucleotides, the CDR3 is TGTGCCAGTAGTATATCGCACTTGGAGACCACAGATACGCAGTATTTT. Translation gives CASSISHLETTDTQYF.

The V gene is TRBV18, the J gene TRBJ2-3; D is undetermined. Germline values: CDR1 KGHSH, CDR2 LQKENI. V was trimmed by 3 bases and J by 2 bases, leaving 6 bases between them. This CDR3 comprises 13 residues. The CDR3 is CASSPSTTDTQYF. The CDR3, as DNA: TGTGCCAGCTCACCGTCCACCACAGATACGCAGTATTTT.

The J gene is TRBJ1-6, the V gene TRBV5-1; weak D call: TRBD1 (6 bases). The germline V gene encodes CDR1 SGHRS and CDR2 YFSETQ. V lost 0 bases and J 9 bases, leaving 19 bases between the germline ends. The CDR3 covers 17 residues. CDR3 residues: CASSLETGPRIGSPLHF. The CDR3 DNA reads as TGCGCCAGCAGCTTGGAGACAGGTCCACGGATTGGTTCACCCCTCCACTTT.

The genes are TRBV11-2 and TRBJ1-1; possible D gene TRBD1, 6 bases. Trimming took off 2 bases at V and 10 bases at J, with 20 bases between the two ends. The CDR3 is made up of 15 amino acids. The germline CDR1 and CDR2 sequences are SGHAT and FQNNGV. CDR3 sequence reads: CASSLYPSGALPAFF. Here the CDR3 DNA reads TGTGCCAGCAGCTTATATCCCTCGGGGGCCCTTCCAGCTTTCTTT.

This clone was recorded only once. Mismatch with germline at one junction end may stem from a read error. The chain carries TRBV27 and TRBJ2-3; a possible D gene is TRBD2 (5 bases). Germline loops: CDR1 MNHEY, CDR2 SMNVEV (reference sequence). CDR3 size: 14 residues. Written as DNA, the CDR3 is TGTGCCAGCAGTTTATTTGCTAGCAGAGATACGCAGTATTTT. Translated: CASSLFASRDTQYF.

This clone was seen just once. The chain recombines TRBV27 with TRBJ1-3, with 8 bases lining up with TRBD1. The CDR3 contains 15 residues. CDR1 is MNHEY and CDR2 is SMNVEV in the germline V gene (reference sequence). The V and J ends lost 2 bases and 0 bases, in that order; junction bases with no gene match: 0. The CDR3 region is CASSLGQGSGNTIYF. The CDR3 DNA is TGTGCCAGCAGTTTAGGACAGGGCTCTGGAAACACCATATATTTT.

The V call is TRBV5-7, the J call TRBJ2-5; 7 bases fit TRBD2. TRBV5-7 is designated an ORF whose function remains uncertain. The junction had 0 bases not matched to a gene; V was cut back by 0 bases and J by 7 bases. CDR3 length: 12 amino acids. The CDR3, as DNA: TGTGCCAGCAGCTTGGGCGGGGGGACCCAGTACTTC. Amino acids: CASSLGGGTQYF.

The V gene is TRBV5-5, the J gene TRBJ2-1; D may be TRBD1 (6 bases). The CDR3 totals 15 residues. The V end lost 0 bases, the J end lost 3 bases, and 10 bases lay between the germline ends. In germline, CDR1 is SGHKS, CDR2 YYEKEE (reference sequence). The CDR3 DNA sequence: TGTGCCAGCAGCTTGGCAGGGGTTGACTACAATGAGCAGTTCTTC. Encoded protein: CASSLAGVDYNEQFF.

The chain joins TRBV7-8 to TRBJ2-5; D tentatively fits TRBD1 or TRBD2 (5 bases each). The V end lost 5 bases, the J end lost 4 bases, and 14 bases lay between the germline ends. Per the germline V gene, CDR1 is SGHVS and CDR2 is FQNEAQ. The CDR3 contains 14 residues. The CDR3: CASSEGWSAETQYF. The CDR3 bases are TGTGCCAGCAGCGAGGGGTGGAGCGCAGAGACCCAGTACTTC.

V gene TRBV9 combines with J gene TRBJ2-5, with D uncertain. The germline CDR1 and CDR2 sequences are SGDLS and YYNGEE. Trimming removed 6 bases at V and 2 bases at J, with 14 bases between. The CDR3 is 14 amino acids. CDR3 loop: CASNDPGIQETQYF. CDR3 bases: TGTGCCAGCAACGACCCTGGGATTCAAGAGACCCAGTACTTC.